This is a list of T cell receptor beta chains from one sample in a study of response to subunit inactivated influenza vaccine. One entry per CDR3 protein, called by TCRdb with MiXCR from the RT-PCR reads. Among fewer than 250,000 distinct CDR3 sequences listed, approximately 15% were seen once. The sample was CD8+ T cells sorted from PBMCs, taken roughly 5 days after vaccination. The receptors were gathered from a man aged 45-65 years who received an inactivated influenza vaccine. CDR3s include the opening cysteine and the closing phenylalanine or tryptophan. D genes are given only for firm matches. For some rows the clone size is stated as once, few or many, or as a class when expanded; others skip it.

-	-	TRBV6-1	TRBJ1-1	TGTGCCAGCAGTGAAAAGCTTCGGGCAGTGGCTTTCTTT	CASSEKLRAVAFF
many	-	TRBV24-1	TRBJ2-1	TGTGCCACCAGTGCTTGGGAAACATCCTACAATGAGCAGTTCTTC	CATSAWETSYNEQFF
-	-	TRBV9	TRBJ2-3	TGTGCCAGCAGCCCCCCGAGGGGCCGAAGCACAGATACGCAGTATTTT	CASSPPRGRSTDTQYF
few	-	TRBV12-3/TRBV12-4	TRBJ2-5	TGTGCCAGCGCTTGGGGGGCGAGGGAGACCCAGTACTTC	CASAWGARETQYF
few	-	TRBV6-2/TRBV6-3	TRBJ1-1	TGTGCCAGCAGTTACGTTGGGACTGAAGCTTTCTTT	CASSYVGTEAFF
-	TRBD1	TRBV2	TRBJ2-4	TGTGCCAGCAGCGGAGACAGGGAAGGGGCCAAAAACATTCAGTACTTC	CASSGDREGAKNIQYF
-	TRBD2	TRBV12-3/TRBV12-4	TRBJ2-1	TGTGCCAGCAGGTTAGCGGGGGAATTCTACAATGAGCAGTTCTTC	CASRLAGEFYNEQFF
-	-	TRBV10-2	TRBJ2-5	TGCGCCAGCAGTGGGACAGCTCGAGGGGAGACCCAGTACTTC	CASSGTARGETQYF
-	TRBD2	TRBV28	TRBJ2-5	TGTGCCAGCAGTCCGTTTAGTGGGAGGGAGGAGCAAGAGACCCAGTACTTC	CASSPFSGREEQETQYF
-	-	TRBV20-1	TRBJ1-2	TGCAGTGCTAGAGATAGGGCGGAAAACCCAGTCGGAAATGGCTACACCTTC	CSARDRAENPVGNGYTF
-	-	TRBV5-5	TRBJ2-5	TGTGCCAGCCGACCAACTAGAGAAGAGACCCAGTACTTC	CASRPTREETQYF
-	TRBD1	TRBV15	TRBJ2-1	TGTGCCACCAGCAGGGGGACAGGGCTCAGAGGTGAGCAGTTCTTC	CATSRGTGLRGEQFF
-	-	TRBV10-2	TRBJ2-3	TGCGCCAGCCGCCGGCCCGGGGTCGCAGATACGCAGTATTTT	CASRRPGVADTQYF
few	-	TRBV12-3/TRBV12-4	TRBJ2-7	TGTGCCAGCAGCCTATCACTTCTCAACTCCTACGAGCAGTACTTC	CASSLSLLNSYEQYF
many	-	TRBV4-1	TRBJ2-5	TGCGCCAGCAGCCAAGTTTCAGGAGGCGAGACCCAGTACTTC	CASSQVSGGETQYF
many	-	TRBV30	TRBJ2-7	TGTGCCTGGAGCGAAACAGGGAGCGAGCAGTACTTC	CAWSETGSEQYF
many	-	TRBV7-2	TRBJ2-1	TGTGCCTCCGCGCTTTCCCACAATGAGCAGTTCTTC	CASALSHNEQFF
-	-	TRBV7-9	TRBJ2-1	TGTGCCAGCACCCACCCGACAACATCTGGGGCCAATGAGCAGTTCTTC	CASTHPTTSGANEQFF
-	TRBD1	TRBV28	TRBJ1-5	TGTGCCAGCAGGACAGGGGTGGGACAGCCCCAGCATTTT	CASRTGVGQPQHF
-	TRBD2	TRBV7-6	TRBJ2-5	TGTGCCAGCAGCCTGCGGGGGGGACACCCCCAAGAGACCCAGTACTTC	CASSLRGGHPQETQYF
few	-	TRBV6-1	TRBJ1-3	TGTGCCAGCAGCCATCTTAGTTGGGGATCTGGAAACACCATATATTTT	CASSHLSWGSGNTIYF
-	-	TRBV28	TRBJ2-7	TGTGCCAGCAGCACAATAAACTACGAGCAGTACTTC	CASSTINYEQYF
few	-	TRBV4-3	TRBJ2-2	TGCGCCAGCAGCCAAGTATCGGGGACCACCGGGGAGCTGTTTTTT	CASSQVSGTTGELFF
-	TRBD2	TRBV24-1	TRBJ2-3	TGTGCCACCAGTGATTTTAGCGGGGGAAAAGCAGATACGCAGTATTTT	CATSDFSGGKADTQYF
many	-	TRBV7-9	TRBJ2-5	TGTGCCAGCAGCTACCCTTTTGGAGAGAACCGTCCAGAGACCCAGTACTTC	CASSYPFGENRPETQYF
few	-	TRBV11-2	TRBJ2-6	TGTGCCAGCAGCCCCGCCCCGCGCTCTGGGTCCAACGTCCTGACTTTC	CASSPAPRSGSNVLTF
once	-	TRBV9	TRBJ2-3	TGTGCCAGCAGTATTAGCGGATCTAGCACAGATACGCAGTATTTT	CASSISGSSTDTQYF
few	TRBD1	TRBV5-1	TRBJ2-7	TGCGCCAGCAGTCTGACAGGGACGGTGGCCTACGAGCAGTACTTC	CASSLTGTVAYEQYF
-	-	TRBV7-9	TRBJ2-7	TGTGCCACCAGCTCGACTGGCGGGACAGCCTCCTACGAGCAGTACTTC	CATSSTGGTASYEQYF
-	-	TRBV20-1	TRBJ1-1	TGCAGTGCCTCTCCAGGATTGAACACTGAAGCTTTCTTT	CSASPGLNTEAFF